This T cell receptor (beta chain) was identified in a study of blood T cells in healthy people across ages. Study background: Every two T cells gave about one barcoded beta molecule via template switching.

In its sample, this clonotype was seen many times. The CDR3 loop spans 14 amino acids. Trimming shortened V by 1 base and J by 8 bases, and 12 bases separated the two germline ends. It was with a sample-barcoded 5' primer and a J-beta primer mix that a second PCR of roughly 7 to 12 cycles was run. Each cDNA molecule carried a tag from a template-switch adaptor that contained 12 random nucleotides. TCRdb passed the 5' RACE reads through MiXCR, listing each CDR3 protein once. The sample contains 710,000 or so distinct CDR3 sequences, about 30% of which appear only once. Isolation yielded PBMCs, at least 6.5 million per sample, in every case.

The receptor was derived from a woman of 80 years or more in good health. The gene calls are TRBV12-3 or TRBV12-4 and TRBJ2-1; D is unclear. The sequenced sample consisted of blood. CDR3 DNA: TGTGCCAGCAGTTTAGTACCCCAAGGCTATGAGCAGTTCTTC. Translated, it gives CASSLVPQGYEQFF.